This T cell receptor beta chain was recovered during a study of cytomegalovirus exposure and HLA in healthy donors. Whole-study results and caveats: Earlier analysis looked at TCR beta V segments, and most were productive about 90% or about 30% of the time. Reports described diagnosis of cytomegalovirus status by the classifier as highly specific and sensitive.

The PCR employed 60 Vbeta primers together with 13 Jbeta primers. Measured with immunoSEQ multiplex PCR; TCRdb has only the in-frame clones, and not every one. The table shows approximately 100,000 clones, with 60% to 85% occurring only once. Worth noting for this clone: Its antigen is unidentified.

Germline V lookup: CDR1 SGHAT, CDR2 FQNNGV. The CDR3 spans 13 residues. Sample: PBMCs. This clonotype originated in a man aged 55 to 70 in good health and CMV-seropositive. The rearrangement links TRBV11-2 to TRBJ2-5; D call uncertain. The assigned J gene may be wrong: the sequence end matches TRBJ2-7 better. The CDR3 reads CASSYIYGYEQYF. CDR3 nucleotide sequence: TGTGCCAGCAGCTATATTTACGGGTACGAGCAGTACTTC.